The T cell receptor beta chain under discussion was sequenced for a study of control samples from healthy donors and cancer patients. The method was immunoSEQ multiplex PCR; TCRdb's version includes in-frame clones alone and lacks a portion of them. The repertoire holds more than 100,000 clones, with roughly nine tenths as singletons. V was cut by 5 bases and J by 8 bases, with 13 bases left in between. CDR1 LGHDT and CDR2 YNNKEL come from the germline V gene (reference sequence). The CDR3 is 13 residues long. Sequencing used PBMCs. The sequence came from a middle-aged man with head and neck cancer. This chain joins TRBV3-1 (or the pseudogene TRBV3-2) and TRBJ2-1; D unresolved. The CDR3 nucleotides read TGTGCCAGCAGCTCCAAGTTGAGTTATGAGCAGTTCTTC. The encoded protein is CASSSKLSYEQFF.